The rows below give T cell receptor beta chains drawn from one sample of a study of T cell responses to AZD1222 COVID-19 vaccine. Here immunoSEQ multiplex PCR was the method, and the copy in TCRdb shows in-frame clones only, minus some. The data show around 140,000 clones, 85% to 95% seen once. Sequenced material: peripheral blood, taken on day 0 of AZD1222 vaccination. Receptor source: an adult in good health. Each CDR3 is given with its conserved first and last residue. The D gene is left open where the match is weak. A row's size may be missing; if present it is once, few, many or a size class.

>TRBD1|TRBJ1-5|TRBV30|.
CAWSPSRAGQGFVYGNQPQHF
TGTGCCTGGAGTCCTTCCAGGGCCGGACAGGGGTTTGTTTATGGCAATCAGCCCCAGCATTTT
>.|TRBJ2-3|TRBV9|.
CASSVGTDTQYF
TGTGCCAGCAGCGTAGGGACAGATACGCAGTATTTT
>.|TRBJ1-1|TRBV2|.
CASSEARAGSTEAFF
TGTGCCAGCAGTGAAGCACGCGCAGGGAGCACTGAAGCTTTCTTT
>.|TRBJ1-1|TRBV4-2|.
CASSQVVGLMNTEAFF
TGTGCCAGCAGCCAAGTTGTGGGTTTAATGAACACTGAAGCTTTCTTT
>TRBD1|TRBJ1-5|TRBV2|.
CASTRQGINQPQHF
TGTGCCAGCACCCGACAGGGAATCAATCAGCCCCAGCATTTT
>TRBD2|TRBJ2-3|TRBV16|once
CASSGLDVSTDTQYF
TGTGCCAGCAGCGGACTAGACGTTAGCACAGATACGCAGTATTTT
>.|TRBJ2-7|TRBV6-2/TRBV6-3|.
CASSYAAAYEQYF
TGTGCCAGCAGTTACGCGGCAGCCTACGAGCAGTACTTC
>TRBD1|TRBJ2-3|TRBV5-6|.
CASSLLLSHGQGTDTQYF
TGTGCCAGCAGCTTGCTGCTAAGCCACGGACAGGGGACAGATACGCAGTATTTT
>TRBD2|TRBJ2-5|TRBV5-1|.
CASSLVAGQKETQYF
TGCGCCAGCAGCTTGGTAGCGGGACAAAAAGAGACCCAGTACTTC
>TRBD2|TRBJ2-5|TRBV11-3|once
CASSLGGGGQETQYF
TGTGCCAGCAGCTTAGGCGGCGGGGGCCAAGAGACCCAGTACTTC
>.|TRBJ2-3|TRBV18|once
CASSPRYAGASTDTQYF
TGTGCCAGCTCACCACGGTATGCGGGGGCCTCCACAGATACGCAGTATTTT
>TRBD1|TRBJ1-2|TRBV5-4|.
CASSQGGGSYGYTF
TGTGCCAGCAGCCAGGGGGGGGGTAGCTATGGCTACACCTTC
>.|TRBJ2-7|TRBV6-5|.
CASSTPGTRIYEQYF
TGTGCCAGCTCAACCCCAGGGACCAGGATCTACGAGCAGTACTTC
>.|TRBJ2-4|TRBV14|.
CASSLGQGSPPAKNIQYF
TGTGCCAGCAGCCTGGGGCAGGGGTCGCCACCAGCCAAAAACATTCAGTACTTC
>.|TRBJ1-4|TRBV18|.
CASSPEGRYEKLFF
TGTGCCAGCTCACCGGAGGGTCGGTATGAAAAACTGTTTTTT
>TRBD1|TRBJ2-3|TRBV11-2|.
CASSSRTGSRLSTDTQYF
TGTGCCAGCAGCTCGAGGACAGGGAGCCGACTTTCCACAGATACGCAGTATTTT
>TRBD2|TRBJ2-3|TRBV7-8|.
CASSLDGLAKSTDTQYF
TGTGCCAGCAGCTTAGATGGACTAGCGAAAAGCACAGATACGCAGTATTTT
>.|TRBJ1-2|TRBV6-5|.
CASSYSRGNYGYTF
TGTGCCAGCAGTTACTCAAGGGGAAACTATGGCTACACCTTC
>.|TRBJ2-3|TRBV4-1|.
CASSLRAITDTQYF
TGCGCCAGCAGCCTGCGGGCCATCACAGATACGCAGTATTTT
>.|TRBJ1-4|TRBV21-1|.
CASSKRRGQDEKLFF
TGTGCCAGCAGCAAGCGAAGGGGGCAGGATGAAAAACTGTTTTTT
>.|TRBJ1-3|TRBV6-5|.
CASSPQGNTIYF
TGTGCCAGCAGCCCCCAAGGAAACACCATATATTTT
>.|TRBJ1-6|TRBV3-1/TRBV3-2|.
CASSAGGGGNNSPLHF
TGTGCCAGCAGTGCGGGGGGTGGAGGGAATAATTCACCCCTCCACTTT
>TRBD1|TRBJ1-5|TRBV20-1|.
CSASGQGDQPQHF
TGCAGTGCTAGTGGACAGGGGGATCAGCCCCAGCATTTT
>.|TRBJ2-1|TRBV27|.
CASRGWGSDNEQFF
TGTGCCAGCAGGGGGTGGGGGAGTGATAATGAGCAGTTCTTC
>.|TRBJ2-5|TRBV2|.
CASRAGPLQETQYF
TGTGCCAGCAGGGCGGGGCCCTTACAAGAGACCCAGTACTTC
>TRBD1|TRBJ2-7|TRBV7-9|.
CASSAQGEPYEQYF
TGTGCCAGCAGCGCACAGGGGGAACCATACGAGCAGTACTTC
>TRBD2|TRBJ2-7|TRBV12-5|.
CASGLPTTSEVAYEQYF
TGTGCTAGTGGTTTGCCTACGACTAGCGAGGTTGCCTACGAGCAGTACTTC
>TRBD1|TRBJ1-4|TRBV4-3|.
CASSQYRGNNEKLFF
TGCGCCAGCAGCCAGTACAGGGGGAATAATGAAAAACTGTTTTTT
>.|TRBJ1-6|TRBV9|.
CASSPREGGAQSYNSPLHF
TGTGCCAGCAGCCCCAGAGAGGGGGGGGCGCAATCCTATAATTCACCCCTCCACTTT
>TRBD1|TRBJ2-7|TRBV7-9|.
CASSCPIPGTGAYEQYF
TGTGCCAGCAGCTGCCCGATTCCCGGGACAGGGGCCTACGAGCAGTACTTC
>TRBD2|TRBJ2-3|TRBV19|once
CASSELAGEVTQYF
TGTGCCAGTAGTGAGCTAGCGGGAGAGGTTACGCAGTATTTT
>.|TRBJ1-3|TRBV5-1|few
CASSLEGADGNTIYF
TGCGCCAGCAGCTTAGAGGGCGCGGATGGAAACACCATATATTTT
>.|TRBJ2-1|TRBV5-1|.
CASSLAPDPYNEQFF
TGCGCCAGCAGCTTGGCCCCGGACCCGTACAATGAGCAGTTCTTC
>.|TRBJ2-7|TRBV25-1|.
CASALGAYEQYF
TGTGCCAGCGCCTTGGGGGCCTACGAGCAGTACTTC
>TRBD1|TRBJ2-7|TRBV4-3|.
CASGDRGYEQYF
TGCGCCAGCGGTGACAGGGGTTACGAGCAGTACTTC
>.|TRBJ1-3|TRBV1|.
CTSSQVGYSGNTIYF
TGCACCAGCAGCCAAGTTGGGTACTCTGGAAACACCATATATTTT
>TRBD2|TRBJ2-3|TRBV3-1/TRBV3-2|.
CASSQVDRISGRSADTQYF
TGTGCCAGCAGCCAAGTGGATCGGATTAGCGGGAGATCAGCAGATACGCAGTATTTT
>.|TRBJ1-5|TRBV28|.
CASHPRGLGLFNQPQHF
TGTGCCAGTCATCCCAGGGGTCTCGGATTGTTCAATCAGCCCCAGCATTTT
>TRBD1|TRBJ1-1|TRBV12-3/TRBV12-4|.
CASSPRTGLIAFF
TGTGCCAGCAGTCCCCGGACAGGGTTAATAGCTTTCTTT
>.|TRBJ2-3|TRBV27|.
CASIESVGLKITQYF
TGTGCCAGCATTGAGAGTGTGGGACTTAAGATTACGCAGTATTTT
>TRBD2|TRBJ2-2|TRBV27|.
CASSPLVTSGRESRGTGELFF
TGTGCCAGCAGCCCCTTGGTTACTAGCGGGAGGGAATCGCGAGGCACCGGGGAGCTGTTTTTT
>TRBD1|TRBJ1-2|TRBV5-4|.
CASSARGWGYTF
TGTGCCAGCAGTGCCAGGGGGTGGGGCTACACCTTC
>.|TRBJ2-5|TRBV7-9|.
CASSFGEPQTQYF
TGTGCCAGCAGCTTTGGGGAGCCTCAGACCCAGTACTTC
>.|TRBJ1-3|TRBV9|.
CASNQGPQSSGNTIYF
TGTGCCAGCAACCAAGGGCCGCAGTCCTCTGGAAACACCATATATTTT
>.|TRBJ2-3|TRBV6-2/TRBV6-3|.
CASSLRTSDTQYF
TGTGCCAGCAGTCTCCGGACGTCAGATACGCAGTATTTT
>.|TRBJ1-6|TRBV7-2|.
CASSPTGAPLHF
TGTGCCAGCAGCCCCACGGGTGCCCCCCTCCACTTT
>.|TRBJ2-1|TRBV12-3/TRBV12-4|.
CASSLFDFEQFF
TGTGCCAGCAGTTTGTTTGACTTTGAGCAGTTCTTC
>TRBD2|TRBJ2-3|TRBV7-9|.
CASTQGLAGESGNTQYF
TGTGCCAGCACTCAGGGACTAGCGGGGGAGTCCGGGAATACGCAGTATTTT
>.|TRBJ1-1|TRBV5-1|.
CASSLGVVGSTEAFF
TGCGCCAGCAGCTTGGGTGTGGTCGGGAGTACTGAAGCTTTCTTT
>TRBD1|TRBJ2-2|TRBV29-1|few
CSVRTSGTGGSGELFF
TGCAGCGTTCGAACATCCGGGACAGGGGGCTCCGGGGAGCTGTTTTTT